One TCR beta chain is described in this entry. The entry originates in a study of blood T cell repertoires in COVID-19. Overall study: The cDNA or gDNA used as material had been derived from T cells, B-cell-depleted T cells, or PBMCs.

Germline V lookup: CDR1 SGHDT, CDR2 YYEEEE. The CDR3 runs to 11 residues. Trimming pared 0 bases from V and 6 bases from J, leaving 4 bases between. Assay: immunoSEQ multiplex PCR; the TCRdb copy retains only in-frame clones and omits some. The table has roughly 430,000 clones, 88% seen once. The age range of participants was 18 to 89 years, with residence in around 22 US areas. Contact with a PCR-confirmed or clinician-diagnosed COVID-19 case occurred within 2 weeks of entry. This receptor was identified in a young woman who had been exposed to COVID-19. This chain connects TRBV5-6 to TRBJ2-7; D is ambiguous. The sample consisted of PBMCs or T cells enriched from blood (not recorded which). CDR3 sequence reads: CASSLAGEQYF. The CDR3 DNA sequence: TGTGCCAGCAGCTTGGCGGGCGAGCAGTACTTC.